These T cell receptor beta chains were read from a single sample in a study of response to subunit inactivated influenza vaccine. MiXCR was run by TCRdb on the RT-PCR reads, yielding one entry per CDR3 protein. There are 540,000 or so distinct CDR3 sequences in the sample; 10% to 15% occur only once, and around 13% lies in the top ten. Sequenced material: PBMCs from blood, taken 40 to 50 days after vaccination. The receptors were gathered from a man aged 50-59 years who received an inactivated influenza vaccine. CDR3s include the opening cysteine and the closing phenylalanine or tryptophan. A D gene is named only where the DNA matches it firmly. Clone size is given for some rows only: seen once, a few or many times, or a class if the clone is expanded.

CDR3aa: CASSSLPGSRANEKLFF; CDR3nt: TGTGCCAGCAGTTCACTACCGGGGTCCAGGGCTAATGAAAAACTGTTTTTT; abundance: few; d_gene: .; j_gene: TRBJ1-4; v_gene: TRBV27
CDR3aa: CASSLDQGVITGELFF; CDR3nt: TGTGCCAGCAGCTTAGATCAGGGGGTGATCACCGGGGAGCTGTTTTTT; abundance: few; d_gene: TRBD1; j_gene: TRBJ2-2; v_gene: TRBV7-6
CDR3aa: CASSIGLAVREQYF; CDR3nt: TGTGCCAGCAGCATAGGACTAGCGGTCCGGGAGCAGTACTTC; abundance: few; d_gene: TRBD2; j_gene: TRBJ2-7; v_gene: TRBV7-2
CDR3aa: CATSRESGYEQYF; CDR3nt: TGTGCCACCAGCAGAGAAAGTGGCTACGAGCAGTACTTC; abundance: few; d_gene: .; j_gene: TRBJ2-7; v_gene: TRBV15
CDR3aa: CSASRAGARETQYF; CDR3nt: TGCAGTGCTAGCAGGGCGGGAGCGAGGGAGACCCAGTACTTC; abundance: .; d_gene: TRBD2; j_gene: TRBJ2-5; v_gene: TRBV20-1
CDR3aa: CASSESIEGGDGYTF; CDR3nt: TGCGCCAGCAGTGAGTCGATTGAGGGAGGGGATGGCTACACCTTC; abundance: .; d_gene: .; j_gene: TRBJ1-2; v_gene: TRBV10-1
CDR3aa: CASSSGPHEQYF; CDR3nt: TGTGCCAGCAGCTCAGGACCTCACGAGCAGTACTTC; abundance: few; d_gene: .; j_gene: TRBJ2-7; v_gene: TRBV28
CDR3aa: CASSYRASGGYNEQFF; CDR3nt: TGTGCCAGCAGCTACCGGGCTAGCGGGGGGTACAATGAGCAGTTCTTC; abundance: once; d_gene: TRBD2; j_gene: TRBJ2-1; v_gene: TRBV11-3
CDR3aa: CASSPIVAGGPYNEQFF; CDR3nt: TGTGCCAGCAGTCCTATTGTAGCGGGAGGGCCCTACAATGAGCAGTTCTTC; abundance: many; d_gene: TRBD2; j_gene: TRBJ2-1; v_gene: TRBV12-3/TRBV12-4
CDR3aa: CSAVDRGTGNGYTF; CDR3nt: TGCAGCGCAGTCGACAGGGGGACGGGCAATGGCTACACCTTC; abundance: .; d_gene: TRBD1; j_gene: TRBJ1-2; v_gene: TRBV29-1
CDR3aa: CATSDLTAGANYNEQFF; CDR3nt: TGTGCCACCAGTGATTTAACAGCGGGGGCCAACTACAATGAGCAGTTCTTC; abundance: few; d_gene: TRBD2; j_gene: TRBJ2-1; v_gene: TRBV24-1
CDR3aa: CASRPQTGTGELFF; CDR3nt: TGTGCCAGCAGACCTCAGACTGGGACCGGGGAGCTGTTTTTT; abundance: .; d_gene: .; j_gene: TRBJ2-2; v_gene: TRBV2
CDR3aa: CSARDPRQGETQYF; CDR3nt: TGCAGTGCTAGAGATCCCAGGCAAGGAGAGACCCAGTACTTC; abundance: few; d_gene: .; j_gene: TRBJ2-5; v_gene: TRBV20-1
CDR3aa: CASTPGSGGSYNEQFF; CDR3nt: TGCGCCAGCACCCCTGGAAGCGGGGGTTCCTACAATGAGCAGTTCTTC; abundance: .; d_gene: TRBD2; j_gene: TRBJ2-1; v_gene: TRBV5-1
CDR3aa: CFASLLAGNTDTQYF; CDR3nt: TGCTTTGCTAGTCTGTTGGCGGGAAATACAGATACGCAGTATTTT; abundance: .; d_gene: .; j_gene: TRBJ2-3; v_gene: TRBV1
CDR3aa: CASSLRGRGSTDTQYF; CDR3nt: TGTGCCAGCAGCTTGAGGGGCAGGGGTAGTACAGATACGCAGTATTTT; abundance: few; d_gene: .; j_gene: TRBJ2-3; v_gene: TRBV5-5
CDR3aa: CASSNTGGSYNEQFF; CDR3nt: TGTGCCAGCAGTAATACAGGGGGCTCCTACAATGAGCAGTTCTTC; abundance: .; d_gene: TRBD1; j_gene: TRBJ2-1; v_gene: TRBV12-3/TRBV12-4
CDR3aa: CASSPNRGPGNTIYF; CDR3nt: TGTGCCAGCAGCCCGAACAGGGGGCCTGGAAACACCATATATTTT; abundance: many; d_gene: TRBD1; j_gene: TRBJ1-3; v_gene: TRBV12-3/TRBV12-4
CDR3aa: CASERPYNEQFF; CDR3nt: TGTGCCAGCGAGCGGCCCTACAATGAGCAGTTCTTC; abundance: .; d_gene: .; j_gene: TRBJ2-1; v_gene: TRBV28
CDR3aa: CSAPPGTGGYEQYF; CDR3nt: TGCAGTGCACCACCCGGGACAGGGGGTTACGAGCAGTACTTC; abundance: .; d_gene: TRBD1; j_gene: TRBJ2-7; v_gene: TRBV20-1
CDR3aa: CATSRDYGELFF; CDR3nt: TGTGCCACCAGCAGAGATTACGGGGAGCTGTTTTTT; abundance: .; d_gene: .; j_gene: TRBJ2-2; v_gene: TRBV15
CDR3aa: CASSLGSAGAGETQYF; CDR3nt: TGCGCCAGCAGCTTGGGATCAGCGGGGGCCGGGGAGACCCAGTACTTC; abundance: .; d_gene: TRBD2; j_gene: TRBJ2-5; v_gene: TRBV5-1
CDR3aa: CASSTDRVANYGYTF; CDR3nt: TGTGCCAGCAGCACGGACAGGGTGGCTAACTATGGCTACACCTTC; abundance: .; d_gene: TRBD1; j_gene: TRBJ1-2; v_gene: TRBV2
CDR3aa: CASSQEGGRMVWQFF; CDR3nt: TGTGCCAGCAGCCAAGAAGGCGGGAGGATGGTGTGGCAGTTCTTC; abundance: .; d_gene: TRBD2; j_gene: TRBJ2-1; v_gene: TRBV4-2
CDR3aa: CASSFTEYGYTF; CDR3nt: TGTGCCAGCAGTTTCACTGAATATGGCTACACCTTC; abundance: .; d_gene: .; j_gene: TRBJ1-2; v_gene: TRBV6-2/TRBV6-3
CDR3aa: CATSRVLNRAVTGELFF; CDR3nt: TGTGCCACCAGCAGAGTACTGAACAGGGCGGTGACCGGGGAGCTGTTTTTT; abundance: .; d_gene: .; j_gene: TRBJ2-2; v_gene: TRBV15
CDR3aa: CSVEGPDGSSYNEQFF; CDR3nt: TGCAGCGTTGAAGGCCCGGACGGTAGCTCCTACAATGAGCAGTTCTTC; abundance: few; d_gene: .; j_gene: TRBJ2-1; v_gene: TRBV29-1
CDR3aa: CAISDPAANTGELFF; CDR3nt: TGTGCCATCAGTGACCCAGCGGCGAACACCGGGGAGCTGTTTTTT; abundance: .; d_gene: .; j_gene: TRBJ2-2; v_gene: TRBV10-3
CDR3aa: CSAPGYGYTF; CDR3nt: TGCAGTGCTCCTGGGTATGGCTACACCTTC; abundance: few; d_gene: .; j_gene: TRBJ1-2; v_gene: TRBV20-1
CDR3aa: CASSYFARLGRGTDTNTGELFF; CDR3nt: TGTGCCAGCAGTTACTTCGCCCGGTTGGGGCGCGGGACTGACACGAACACCGGGGAGCTGTTTTTT; abundance: .; d_gene: .; j_gene: TRBJ2-2; v_gene: TRBV6-2/TRBV6-3
CDR3aa: CSARDPDSWYQETQYF; CDR3nt: TGCAGTGCTAGAGATCCGGACAGTTGGTACCAAGAGACCCAGTACTTC; abundance: .; d_gene: .; j_gene: TRBJ2-5; v_gene: TRBV20-1
CDR3aa: CASLPGQGYNEQFF; CDR3nt: TGCGCCAGCCTCCCCGGACAGGGATACAATGAGCAGTTCTTC; abundance: many; d_gene: TRBD1; j_gene: TRBJ2-1; v_gene: TRBV5-1
CDR3aa: CASSLFLTGNSNQPQHF; CDR3nt: TGTGCCAGCAGTTTATTTCTGACAGGGAATAGCAATCAGCCCCAGCATTTT; abundance: .; d_gene: TRBD1; j_gene: TRBJ1-5; v_gene: TRBV28
CDR3aa: CASSPHGSYEQYF; CDR3nt: TGTGCCAGCAGTCCCCACGGAAGCTACGAGCAGTACTTC; abundance: .; d_gene: .; j_gene: TRBJ2-7; v_gene: TRBV25-1
CDR3aa: CASSLAGNTQYF; CDR3nt: TGTGCCAGCAGCTTGGCTGGAAATACGCAGTATTTT; abundance: few; d_gene: .; j_gene: TRBJ2-3; v_gene: TRBV5-6
CDR3aa: CASSVGSGVVEQYF; CDR3nt: TGTGCCAGCAGCGTAGGGTCCGGAGTCGTTGAGCAGTACTTC; abundance: few; d_gene: .; j_gene: TRBJ2-7; v_gene: TRBV9
CDR3aa: CASSQYNEQQFF; CDR3nt: TGTGCCAGCAGCCAGTACAATGAGCAGCAGTTCTTC; abundance: few; d_gene: .; j_gene: TRBJ2-1; v_gene: TRBV7-9
CDR3aa: CSARVPGSLGQPQHF; CDR3nt: TGCAGTGCTAGGGTTCCGGGATCCCTCGGTCAGCCCCAGCATTTT; abundance: few; d_gene: .; j_gene: TRBJ1-5; v_gene: TRBV20-1